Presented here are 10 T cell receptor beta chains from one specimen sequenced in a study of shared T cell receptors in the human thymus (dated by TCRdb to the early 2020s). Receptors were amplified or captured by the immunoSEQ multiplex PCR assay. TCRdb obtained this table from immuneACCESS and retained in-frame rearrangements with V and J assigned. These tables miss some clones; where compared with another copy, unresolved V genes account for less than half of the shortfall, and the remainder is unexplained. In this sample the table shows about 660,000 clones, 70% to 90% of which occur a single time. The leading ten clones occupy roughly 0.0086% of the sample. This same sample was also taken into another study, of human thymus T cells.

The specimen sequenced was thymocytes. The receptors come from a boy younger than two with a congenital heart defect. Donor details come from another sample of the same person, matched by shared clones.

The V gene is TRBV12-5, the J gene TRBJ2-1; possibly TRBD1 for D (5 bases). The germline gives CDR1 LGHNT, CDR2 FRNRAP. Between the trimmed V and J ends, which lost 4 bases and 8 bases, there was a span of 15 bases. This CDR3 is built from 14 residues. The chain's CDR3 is CASGSGSGHHEQFF. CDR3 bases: TGTGCTAGTGGTTCCGGGTCAGGGCACCATGAGCAGTTCTTC.

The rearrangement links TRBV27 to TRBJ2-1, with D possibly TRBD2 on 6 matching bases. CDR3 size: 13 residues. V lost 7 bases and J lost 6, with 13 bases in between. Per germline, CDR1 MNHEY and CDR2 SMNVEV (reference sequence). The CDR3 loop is CASTPRGFNEQFF. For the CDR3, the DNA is TGTGCCAGCACACCTCGGGGGTTCAATGAGCAGTTCTTC.

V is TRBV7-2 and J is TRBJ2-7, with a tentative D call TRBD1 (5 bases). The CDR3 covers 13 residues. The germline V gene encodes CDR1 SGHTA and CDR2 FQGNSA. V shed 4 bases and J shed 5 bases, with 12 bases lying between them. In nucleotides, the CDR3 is TGTGCCAGCAGCTGTCGAAGGGGCAACGAGCAGTACTTC. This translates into CASSCRRGNEQYF. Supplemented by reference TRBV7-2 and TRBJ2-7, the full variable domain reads GAGVSQSPSNKVTEKGKDVELRCDPISGHTALYWYRQSLGQGLEFLIYFQGNSAPDKSGLPSDRFSAERTGGSVSTLTIQRTQQEDSAVYLCASSCRRGNEQYFGPGTRLTVT.

The CDR3 nucleotides read TGTGCCATTACTGAGGCTAGCGGAAACACAGATACGCAGTATTTT. Its protein product is CAITEASGNTDTQYF. This chain joins TRBV10-3 and TRBJ2-3; TRBD2 matches at 7 bases. V trimming: 9 bases; J trimming: 2 bases; junction bases outside the gene matches: 11. Germline V gene data show CDR1 as ENHRY and CDR2 as SYGVKD. This CDR3 comprises 15 residues.

DNA of the CDR3: TGTGCCAGCAGCTTAGTGATCGCTTCTGGCGGGAGATACACAGATACGCAGTATTTT. Translation gives CASSLVIASGGRYTDTQYF. The chain couples TRBV7-8 to TRBJ2-3; 7 bases align to TRBD2. The V and J ends lost 1 base and 2 bases, in that order; junction bases with no gene match: 15. Germline assignment: CDR1 SGHVS and CDR2 FQNEAQ. The CDR3 has 19 residues.

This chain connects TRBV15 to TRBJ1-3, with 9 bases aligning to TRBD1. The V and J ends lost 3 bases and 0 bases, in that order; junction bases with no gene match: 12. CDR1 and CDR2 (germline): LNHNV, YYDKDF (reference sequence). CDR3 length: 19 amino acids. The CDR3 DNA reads TGTGCCACCAGCAGCCGGGACAGGGACCGAATTATCTCTGGAAACACCATATATTTT. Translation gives CATSSRDRDRIISGNTIYF.

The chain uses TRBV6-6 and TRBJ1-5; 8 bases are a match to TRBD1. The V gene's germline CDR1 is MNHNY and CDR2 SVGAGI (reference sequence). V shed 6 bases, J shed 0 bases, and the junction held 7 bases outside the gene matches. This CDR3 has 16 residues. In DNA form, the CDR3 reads TGTGCCAGCAGGCTACTAGGACAGGGTAGCAATCAGCCCCAGCATTTT. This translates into CASRLLGQGSNQPQHF.

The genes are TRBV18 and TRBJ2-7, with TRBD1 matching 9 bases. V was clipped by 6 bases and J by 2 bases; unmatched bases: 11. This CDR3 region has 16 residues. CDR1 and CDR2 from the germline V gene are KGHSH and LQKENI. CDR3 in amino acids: CASSLRSGTGTYEQYF. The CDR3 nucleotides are TGTGCCAGCTCCCTCAGGTCCGGGACAGGGACCTACGAGCAGTACTTC.

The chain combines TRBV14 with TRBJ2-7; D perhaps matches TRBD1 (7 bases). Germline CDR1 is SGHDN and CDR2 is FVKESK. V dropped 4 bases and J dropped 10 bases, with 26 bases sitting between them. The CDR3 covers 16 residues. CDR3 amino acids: CASSPGQAAFGGLQYF. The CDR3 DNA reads TGTGCCAGCAGCCCTGGACAGGCTGCTTTCGGAGGACTACAGTACTTC.

As DNA, the CDR3 is TGTGCCAGCAGCCCCAGTGGGAGCGGGAGGGCCCTTTGGTATGAGCAGTTCTTC. Encoded protein: CASSPSGSGRALWYEQFF. This chain connects TRBV9 to TRBJ2-1; TRBD2 matches at 10 bases. There are 18 residues in the CDR3. V lost 4 bases and J lost 8; bases outside the gene matches: 18. The V gene's germline CDR1 is SGDLS and CDR2 YYNGEE.